The 22 T cell receptor beta chains below come from one sample, sequenced in a study of cytomegalovirus exposure and HLA in healthy donors. PCR employed 60 Vbeta and 13 Jbeta primers. Sequencing was performed with immunoSEQ multiplex PCR; in TCRdb, only in-frame clones are kept and a portion is missing. Among around 200,000 clones, 81% were seen once, and the ten largest hold 3.8%. Source material: PBMCs. Receptors originate from a man aged 50-60 years in good health and CMV-seronegative.

The V gene is TRBV4-3, the J gene TRBJ2-5; 12 bases align to TRBD2. The V gene's germline CDR1 is LGHNA and CDR2 YSLEER. With 5 bases clipped from V and 0 bases from J, the junction kept 1 base outside the gene matches. CDR3 length: 15 amino acids. The CDR3 region is CASSTSGGNQETQYF. The CDR3 nucleotides read TGCGCCAGCAGCACTAGCGGGGGGAACCAAGAGACCCAGTACTTC.

The chain is built from TRBV5-1 and TRBJ1-6; no firm D call. The V end lost 1 base, the J end lost 7 bases, and 12 bases lay between the germline ends. Germline values: CDR1 SGHRS, CDR2 YFSETQ. This CDR3 has 15 amino acids. The CDR3 loop reads CASSLKGERNSPLHF. As DNA, the CDR3 is TGCGCCAGCAGCTTGAAGGGAGAGCGCAATTCACCCCTCCACTTT.

V gene TRBV13 combines with J gene TRBJ2-7; 8 positions match TRBD1. Trimming cost V 2 bases and J 2 bases; bases outside gene matches: 8. Germline assignment: CDR1 PRHDT and CDR2 FYEKMQ (reference sequence). There are 16 residues in the CDR3. The CDR3 loop reads CASSLSPRGQTYEQYF. The CDR3 coding sequence is TGTGCCAGCAGCTTAAGCCCCAGGGGGCAAACCTACGAGCAGTACTTC. The whole variable domain, filled in from reference TRBV13 and TRBJ2-7, reads AAGVIQSPRHLIKEKRETATLKCYPIPRHDTVYWYQQGPGQDPQFLISFYEKMQSDKGSIPDRFSAQQFSDYHSELNMSSLELGDSALYFCASSLSPRGQTYEQYFGPGTRLTVT.

The V call is TRBV28, the J call TRBJ2-2; D is unclear. The CDR3 sequence is 13 residues long. CDR1 and CDR2 (germline): MDHEN, SYDVKM. Trimming left V 3 bases short and J 6 bases short, with 8 bases between. The CDR3 sequence is CASSFESAGELFF. The CDR3 DNA follows: TGTGCCAGCAGTTTCGAGTCCGCCGGGGAGCTGTTTTTT. Based on the CDR3 plus reference TRBV28 and TRBJ2-2, the full variable domain is DVKVTQSSRYLVKRTGEKVFLECVQDMDHENMFWYRQDPGLGLRLIYFSYDVKMKEKGDIPEGYSVSREKKERFSLILESASTNQTSMYLCASSFESAGELFFGEGSRLTVL.

V and J are TRBV19 and TRBJ2-2; TRBD2 matches at 7 bases. The CDR3 sequence is 15 residues long. Unmatched junction bases numbered 8, after V lost 5 bases and J lost 5 bases. Germline CDR1 is LNHDA and CDR2 is SQIVND (reference sequence). The CDR3 region has the DNA TGTGCCAGTAGTCAACGGACTAGGGAAACCGGGGAGCTGTTTTTT. This gives the protein CASSQRTRETGELFF.

J is TRBJ1-6 and V is TRBV7-9; 8 bases fit TRBD1. Germline loops: CDR1 SEHNR, CDR2 FQNEAQ (reference sequence). V was clipped by 5 bases and J by 8 bases; unmatched bases: 8. The CDR3 runs to 15 residues. The CDR3 loop is CASSLLTGDYSPLHF. Here the CDR3 DNA reads TGTGCCAGCAGCCTTCTGACAGGGGATTATTCACCCCTCCACTTT.

The CDR3 here is CASSPDWGTQYF. As DNA, the CDR3 is TGTGCCAGCAGCCCGGACTGGGGGACCCAGTACTTC. The chain uses TRBV5-5 and TRBJ2-5, with D possibly matching TRBD2 (5 bases). CDR3 length: 12 residues. CDR1 and CDR2 from the germline V gene are SGHKS and YYEKEE (reference sequence). The V end was cut by 4 bases, the J end by 7 bases, with 11 bases between.

J is TRBJ1-5 and V is TRBV9, with D possibly being TRBD1 (6 bases). The CDR3 loop spans 14 amino acids. The V gene lost 3 bases and the J gene lost 4 bases, with 11 bases spanning the gap. The germline V gene has CDR1 SGDLS and CDR2 YYNGEE. The CDR3 reads CASSDGQTNQPQHF. DNA for the CDR3: TGTGCCAGCAGCGACGGACAGACTAATCAGCCCCAGCATTTT.

The chain recombines TRBV5-8 with TRBJ1-1; the D is unclear. Germline assignment: CDR1 SGHTS and CDR2 YDEGEE. V was clipped by 1 base and J by 1 base, with 14 bases between them. The CDR3 consists of 16 residues. In nucleotides, the CDR3 is TGTGCCAGCAGCTTGTATAGATCAGGCCGGAACACTGAAGCTTTCTTT. It encodes CASSLYRSGRNTEAFF.

The chain combines TRBV14 with TRBJ1-4; D gene ambiguous. The CDR3 has 17 amino acids. The V end was cut by 1 base, the J end by 0 bases, with 12 bases between. Germline values: CDR1 SGHDN, CDR2 FVKESK. CDR3: CASSQGVIIATNEKLFF. CDR3 nucleotide sequence: TGTGCCAGCAGCCAAGGTGTTATTATTGCAACTAATGAAAAACTGTTTTTT. The full variable domain, its missing parts supplied by reference TRBV14 and TRBJ1-4, is EAGVTQFPSHSVIEKGQTVTLRCDPISGHDNLYWYRRVMGKEIKFLLHFVKESKQDESGMPNNRFLAERTGGTYSTLKVQPAELEDSGVYFCASSQGVIIATNEKLFFGSGTQLSVL.

The chain recombines TRBV19 with TRBJ2-7, with a tentative D call TRBD2 (6 bases). CDR3 length: 12 amino acids. CDR1 is LNHDA, CDR2 SQIVND, per germline (reference sequence). Trimming shortened V by 4 bases and J by 6 bases, and 10 bases separated the two germline ends. Here the CDR3 reads CASSTGGSEQYF. The CDR3 DNA follows: TGTGCCAGTAGTACCGGGGGTTCCGAGCAGTACTTC.

The chain is built from TRBV7-9 and TRBJ2-5; 9 bases match TRBD2. Germline CDR1 reads SEHNR; CDR2 reads FQNEAQ (reference sequence). J lost 5 bases, V lost 8 bases, and 9 bases had no gene match. CDR3 length equals 14 residues. The CDR3 sequence is CASSWASGVETQYF. As DNA, the CDR3 is TGTGCCAGCTCCTGGGCTAGCGGGGTGGAGACCCAGTACTTC.

This chain links TRBV11-2 with TRBJ1-6; 8 bases agree with TRBD1. The CDR3 runs 16 residues. The trim removed 0 bases at V and 9 bases at J, leaving 7 bases unmatched. From germline, CDR1 is SGHAT and CDR2 FQNNGV. In DNA form, the CDR3 reads TGTGCCAGCAGCTTAGATCTGGGCAGGGGGCCTTCACCCCTCCACTTT. Residues: CASSLDLGRGPSPLHF. Filled out from reference TRBV11-2 and TRBJ1-6, the complete variable domain reads EAGVAQSPRYKIIEKRQSVAFWCNPISGHATLYWYQQILGQGPKLLIQFQNNGVVDDSQLPKDRFSAERLKGVDSTLKIQPAKLEDSAVYLCASSLDLGRGPSPLHFGNGTRLTVT.

The rearrangement links TRBV5-3 to TRBJ2-3; possible D gene TRBD2, 5 bases. TRBV5-3 is flagged as an ORF with uncertain function. The V end was cut by 4 bases, the J end by 3 bases, with 36 bases between. The CDR3 has 22 amino acids. The CDR3 DNA reads as TGTGCCAGAAGCCTAGAGAGGTTAATCTTGTATGGGGAGTCAGTTGAAACAGATACGCAGTATTTT. This encodes CARSLERLILYGESVETDTQYF.

This chain connects TRBV18 to TRBJ2-5; 8 bases map to TRBD2. The CDR3 runs to 14 residues. Germline V lookup: CDR1 KGHSH, CDR2 LQKENI. J lost 3 bases, V lost 4 bases, and 4 bases had no gene match. DNA for the CDR3: TGTGCCAGCTCACGGAACGGGGGGGAAGAGACCCAGTACTTC. It codes for CASSRNGGEETQYF.

The chain employs TRBV2 and TRBJ2-1, with TRBD2 matching 8 bases. V lost 11 bases and J lost 4; bases outside the gene matches: 19. The CDR3 totals 17 residues. Germline loops: CDR1 SNHLY, CDR2 FYNNEI. The chain's CDR3 is CAGRRQRGQVKYNEQFF. Here the CDR3 DNA reads TGTGCCGGTCGGCGGCAGCGGGGGCAAGTTAAGTACAATGAGCAGTTCTTC.

CDR3 nucleotide sequence: TGTGCCAGCAGCTTAATTCTCGGGTTCGGTGAGCAGTTCTTC. Its protein is CASSLILGFGEQFF. V and J are TRBV7-6 and TRBJ2-1, with D unresolved. V dropped 2 bases and J dropped 9 bases, with 14 bases sitting between them. The CDR3 loop spans 14 amino acids. Germline lookup yields CDR1 SGHVS and CDR2 FNYEAQ.

The chain combines TRBV7-3 with TRBJ2-5; possible D gene TRBD1, 6 bases. CDR3 size: 13 residues. CDR1 and CDR2 from the germline V gene are SGHTA and FQGTGA. Trimming shortened V by 4 bases and J by 6 bases, and 12 bases separated the two germline ends. This chain's CDR3 is CASSSDSRKTQYF. CDR3 sequence (DNA): TGTGCCAGCAGCTCGGACAGCAGGAAGACCCAGTACTTC.

The chain carries TRBV6-5 and TRBJ2-7; 7 bases line up with TRBD1. CDR1 and CDR2 (germline): MNHEY, SVGAGI. The ends lost 8 bases at V and 1 base at J; junction bases unmatched: 5. The CDR3 spans 13 residues. Written as DNA, the CDR3 is TGTGCCAGCGCCAGGGACAGATCCTACGAGCAGTACTTC. Translating gives CASARDRSYEQYF.

The chain is built from TRBV19 and TRBJ1-5, with D unresolved. V dropped 5 bases and J dropped 3 bases, with 8 bases sitting between them. Germline CDR1 reads LNHDA; CDR2 reads SQIVND (reference sequence). The CDR3 has 13 residues. The CDR3 sequence is CASSPRINQPQHF. The CDR3 coding sequence is TGTGCCAGTAGTCCCAGGATCAATCAGCCCCAGCATTTT. Variable domain in full (rest from reference TRBV19 and TRBJ1-5): DGGITQSPKYLFRKEGQNVTLSCEQNLNHDAMYWYRQDPGQGLRLIYYSQIVNDFQKGDIAEGYSVSREKKESFPLTVTSAQKNPTAFYLCASSPRINQPQHFGDGTRLSIL.

CDR3: CSVFGQGNEKLFF. CDR3 DNA: TGCAGCGTTTTTGGACAGGGGAATGAAAAACTGTTTTTT. This chain links TRBV29-1 with TRBJ1-4, with 9 bases matching TRBD1. Germline trimming cut 5 bases from V and 5 bases from J; bases unmatched to any gene: 3. The CDR3 length is 13 residues. Germline values: CDR1 SQVTM, CDR2 ANQGSEA.

The J gene is TRBJ2-7, the V gene TRBV10-1, with TRBD1 matching over 7 bases. V shed 6 bases, J shed 2 bases, and the junction held 4 bases outside the gene matches. CDR3 length equals 13 residues. Per germline, CDR1 WNHNN and CDR2 SYGVQD (reference sequence). CDR3 in amino acids: CASRGDRPYEQYF. CDR3 nucleotide sequence: TGCGCCAGCAGGGGGGACAGACCCTACGAGCAGTACTTC.